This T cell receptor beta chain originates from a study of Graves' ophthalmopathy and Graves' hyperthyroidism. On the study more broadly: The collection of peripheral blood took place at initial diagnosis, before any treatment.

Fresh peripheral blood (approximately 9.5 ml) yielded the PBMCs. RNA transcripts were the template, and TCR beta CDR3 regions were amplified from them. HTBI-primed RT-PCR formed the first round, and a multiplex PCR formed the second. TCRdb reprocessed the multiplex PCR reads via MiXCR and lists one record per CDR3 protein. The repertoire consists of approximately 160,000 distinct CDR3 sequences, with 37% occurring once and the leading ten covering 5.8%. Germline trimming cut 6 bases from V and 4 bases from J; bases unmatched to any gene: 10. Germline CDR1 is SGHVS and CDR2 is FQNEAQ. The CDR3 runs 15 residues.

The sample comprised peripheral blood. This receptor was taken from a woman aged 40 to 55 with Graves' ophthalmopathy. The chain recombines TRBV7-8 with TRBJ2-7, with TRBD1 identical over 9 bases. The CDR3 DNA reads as TGTGCCAGCAGTTCGGGGACAGGGCGACCGTACGAGCAGTACTTC. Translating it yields CASSSGTGRPYEQYF.